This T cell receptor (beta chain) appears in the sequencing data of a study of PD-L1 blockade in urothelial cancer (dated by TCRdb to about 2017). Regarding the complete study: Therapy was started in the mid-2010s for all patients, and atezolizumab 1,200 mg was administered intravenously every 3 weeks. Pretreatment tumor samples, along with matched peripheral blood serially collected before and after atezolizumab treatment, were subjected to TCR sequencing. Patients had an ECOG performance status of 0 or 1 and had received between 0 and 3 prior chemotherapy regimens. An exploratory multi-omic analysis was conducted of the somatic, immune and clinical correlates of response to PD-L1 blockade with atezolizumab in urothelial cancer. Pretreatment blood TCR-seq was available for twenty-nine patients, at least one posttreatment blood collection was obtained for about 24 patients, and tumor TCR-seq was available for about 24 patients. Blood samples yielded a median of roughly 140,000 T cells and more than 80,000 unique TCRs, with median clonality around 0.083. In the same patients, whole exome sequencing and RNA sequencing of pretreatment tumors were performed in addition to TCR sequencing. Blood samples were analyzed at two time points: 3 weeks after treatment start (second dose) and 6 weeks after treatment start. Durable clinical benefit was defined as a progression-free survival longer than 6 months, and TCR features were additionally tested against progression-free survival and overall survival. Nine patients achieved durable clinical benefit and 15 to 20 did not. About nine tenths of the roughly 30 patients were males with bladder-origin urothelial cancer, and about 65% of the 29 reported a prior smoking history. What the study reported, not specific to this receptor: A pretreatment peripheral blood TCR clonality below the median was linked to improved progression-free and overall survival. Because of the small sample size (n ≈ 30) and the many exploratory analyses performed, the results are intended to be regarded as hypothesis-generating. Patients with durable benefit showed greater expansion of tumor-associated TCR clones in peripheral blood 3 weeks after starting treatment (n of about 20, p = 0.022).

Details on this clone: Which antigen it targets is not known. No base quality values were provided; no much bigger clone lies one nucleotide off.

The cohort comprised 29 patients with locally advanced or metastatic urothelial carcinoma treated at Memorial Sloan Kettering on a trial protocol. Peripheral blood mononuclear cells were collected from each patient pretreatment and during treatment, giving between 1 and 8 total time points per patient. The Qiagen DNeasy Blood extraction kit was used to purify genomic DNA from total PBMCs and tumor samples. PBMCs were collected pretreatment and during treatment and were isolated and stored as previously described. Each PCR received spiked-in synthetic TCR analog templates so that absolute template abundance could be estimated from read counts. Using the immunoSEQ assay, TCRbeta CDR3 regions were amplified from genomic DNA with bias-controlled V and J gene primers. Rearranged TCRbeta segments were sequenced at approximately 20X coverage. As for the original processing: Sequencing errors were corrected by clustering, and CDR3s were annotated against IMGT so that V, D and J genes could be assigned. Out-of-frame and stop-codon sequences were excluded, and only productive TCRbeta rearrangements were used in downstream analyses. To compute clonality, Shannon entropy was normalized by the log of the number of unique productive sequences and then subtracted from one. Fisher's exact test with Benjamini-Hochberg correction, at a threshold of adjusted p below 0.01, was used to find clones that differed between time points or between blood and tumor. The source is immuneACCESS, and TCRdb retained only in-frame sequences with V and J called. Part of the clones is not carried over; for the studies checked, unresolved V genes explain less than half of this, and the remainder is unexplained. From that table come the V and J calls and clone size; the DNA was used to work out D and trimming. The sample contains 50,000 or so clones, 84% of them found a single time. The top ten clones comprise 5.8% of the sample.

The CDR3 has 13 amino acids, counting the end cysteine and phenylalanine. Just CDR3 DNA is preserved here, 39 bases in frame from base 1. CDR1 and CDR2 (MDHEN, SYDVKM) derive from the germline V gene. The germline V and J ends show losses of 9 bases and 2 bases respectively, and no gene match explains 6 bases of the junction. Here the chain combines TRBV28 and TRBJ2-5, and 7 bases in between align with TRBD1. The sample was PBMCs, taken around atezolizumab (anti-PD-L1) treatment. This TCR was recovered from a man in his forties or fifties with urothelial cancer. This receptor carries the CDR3 CASSRDRQETQYF. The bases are TGTGCCAGTTCCCGGGACAGACAAGAGACCCAGTACTTC.